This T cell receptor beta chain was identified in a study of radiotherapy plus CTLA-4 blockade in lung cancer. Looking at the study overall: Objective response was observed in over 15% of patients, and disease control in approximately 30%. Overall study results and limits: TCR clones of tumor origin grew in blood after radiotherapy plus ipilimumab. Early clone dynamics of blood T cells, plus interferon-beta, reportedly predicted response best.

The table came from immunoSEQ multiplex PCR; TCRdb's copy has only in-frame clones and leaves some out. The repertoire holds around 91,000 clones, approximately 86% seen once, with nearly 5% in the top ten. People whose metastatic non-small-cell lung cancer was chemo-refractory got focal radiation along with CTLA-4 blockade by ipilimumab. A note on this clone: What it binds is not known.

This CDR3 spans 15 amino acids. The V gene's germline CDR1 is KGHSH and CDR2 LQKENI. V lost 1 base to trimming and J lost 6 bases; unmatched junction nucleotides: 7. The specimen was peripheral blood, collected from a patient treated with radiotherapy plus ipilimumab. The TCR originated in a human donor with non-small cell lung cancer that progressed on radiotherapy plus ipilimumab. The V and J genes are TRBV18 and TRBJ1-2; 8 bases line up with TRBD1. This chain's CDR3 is CASSPQAGGSDGYTF. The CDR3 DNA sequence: TGTGCCAGCTCACCACAGGCAGGGGGCAGCGATGGCTACACCTTC.